The 17 T cell receptor beta chains presented below share a single source sample, sequenced in a study of blood T cell repertoires in COVID-19. Assay: immunoSEQ multiplex PCR; the TCRdb copy retains only in-frame clones and omits some. The repertoire holds about 370,000 clones, with more than 80% as singletons. Input material: peripheral blood. These receptors all stem from a woman younger than 45 with COVID-19, enrolled during active disease.

The chain employs TRBV24-1 and TRBJ2-6; tentatively, D is TRBD1 (6 bases). There are 16 residues in the CDR3. Looked up from germline, CDR1 is KGHDR and CDR2 is SFDVKD. Trimming cost V 4 bases and J 0 bases, with 9 bases left between them. CDR3 nucleotide sequence: TGTGCCACCAGTGACCAGACAGGCTCTGGGGCCAACGTCCTGACTTTC. Its protein is CATSDQTGSGANVLTF.

The chain joins TRBV11-3 to TRBJ2-1, with TRBD1 as a possible D gene (6 bases). This CDR3 has 14 amino acids. The V end lost 8 bases, the J end lost 1 base, and 12 bases lay between the germline ends. CDR1 and CDR2 (germline): SGHNT, YENEEA. CDR3 coding DNA: TGTGCCAGCCGATCAGGGGTATCCTACAATGAGCAGTTCTTC. Protein sequence: CASRSGVSYNEQFF.

The gene calls are TRBV9 and TRBJ2-1; no reliable D call. Deletions cut 0 bases from V and 0 bases from J, with 13 bases between. The CDR3 sequence is 17 residues long. The germline V gene has CDR1 SGDLS and CDR2 YYNGEE. CDR3 loop: CASSVATGLSSYNEQFF. The CDR3 DNA follows: TGTGCCAGCAGCGTAGCTACGGGTCTGAGCTCCTACAATGAGCAGTTCTTC.

The chain recombines TRBV1 with TRBJ2-1; no check of the table's D call, TRBD2, against the DNA was made. TRBV1 has pseudogene status. The CDR3 runs 16 residues. The CDR3 DNA follows: TGCACCAGCAGCCAATGGTCGGGAGGTGGCTACAATGAGCAGTTCTTC. Its translation: CTSSQWSGGGYNEQFF.

The V call is TRBV5-1, the J call TRBJ1-1, with D possibly TRBD1 on 5 matching bases. Germline V gene data show CDR1 as SGHRS and CDR2 as YFSETQ. Trimming removed 0 bases from V and 0 bases from J, with 18 bases in between. The CDR3 extends over 18 amino acids. CDR3 bases: TGCGCCAGCAGCTTGGAGGGGCAGGATTTCACGCTGAACACTGAAGCTTTCTTT. It specifies CASSLEGQDFTLNTEAFF.

The J gene is TRBJ1-1, the V gene TRBV10-3; D perhaps matches TRBD1 (5 bases). CDR3 length: 10 residues. The V gene lost 11 bases and the J gene lost 4 bases, with 8 bases spanning the gap. Germline V gives CDR1 ENHRY, CDR2 SYGVKD. CDR3 sequence reads: CAVGGTEAFF. The CDR3 coding sequence is TGTGCCGTCGGGGGCACTGAAGCTTTCTTT.

The rearrangement links TRBV13 to TRBJ1-4; 7 bases are shared with TRBD1. The trim removed 2 bases at V and 0 bases at J, leaving 18 bases unmatched. The CDR3 loop spans 21 amino acids. From germline, CDR1 is PRHDT and CDR2 FYEKMQ (reference sequence). CDR3 nucleotides: TGTGCCAGCAGCTTAAAGAGGGGCCCTTCGACAGGGCCGTCAACTAATGAAAAACTGTTTTTT. It encodes CASSLKRGPSTGPSTNEKLFF.

In its sample, this clone was seen once. V is TRBV7-8 and J is TRBJ2-2, with 9 bases lining up with TRBD1. CDR1 and CDR2 from the germline V gene are SGHVS and FQNEAQ. The CDR3 is made up of 17 amino acids. Trimming took 3 bases from V and 6 from J; bases not matched to a gene: 11. This chain's CDR3 is CASSFYRDRVLPGELFF. In nucleotides, the CDR3 is TGTGCCAGCAGCTTCTACCGGGACAGGGTACTTCCCGGGGAGCTGTTTTTT.

The chain is built from TRBV6-5 and TRBJ1-2; 10 positions agree with TRBD1. The CDR3 totals 14 residues. The germline gives CDR1 MNHEY, CDR2 SVGAGI. Trimming took 5 bases from V and 4 from J; bases not matched to a gene: 4. CDR3 sequence (DNA): TGTGCCAGCAGTCTGGACAGGGGGGCCTATGGCTACACCTTC. It encodes CASSLDRGAYGYTF.

This sequence joins TRBV7-2 and TRBJ2-5; 9 bases match TRBD1. CDR3 length: 15 residues. After removal of 5 bases from V and 3 bases from J, the junction contained 7 bases not matched to a gene. CDR1 SGHTA and CDR2 FQGNSA come from the germline V gene. CDR3 loop: CASSLTGTGKETQYF. CDR3 bases: TGTGCCAGCAGCCTGACCGGGACAGGGAAAGAGACCCAGTACTTC.

The chain uses TRBV5-1 and TRBJ1-4; D gene unclear. The CDR3 runs to 15 residues. V was shortened by 0 bases and J by 3 bases, with 9 bases between the two germline ends. Germline CDR1 and CDR2: SGHRS and YFSETQ. CDR3 loop: CASSLGATANEKLFF. CDR3 bases: TGCGCCAGCAGCTTGGGGGCCACAGCTAATGAAAAACTGTTTTTT. Variable domain in full (rest from reference TRBV5-1 and TRBJ1-4): KAGVTQTPRYLIKTRGQQVTLSCSPISGHRSVSWYQQTPGQGLQFLFEYFSETQRNKGNFPGRFSGRQFSNSRSEMNVSTLELGDSALYLCASSLGATANEKLFFGSGTQLSVL.

This chain uses TRBV28 with TRBJ2-4, with 7 bases aligning to TRBD2. Per the germline V gene, CDR1 is MDHEN and CDR2 is SYDVKM. The CDR3 is 14 amino acids. The trim removed 4 bases at V and 8 bases at J, leaving 8 bases unmatched. The CDR3 DNA reads as TGTGCCAGCAGTTCGTGGCGGGGGAGGGACATTCAGTACTTC. This encodes CASSSWRGRDIQYF.

V and J are TRBV24-1 and TRBJ2-5, with 11 positions matching TRBD2. Germline trimming cut 4 bases from V and 4 bases from J; bases unmatched to any gene: 7. CDR3 length: 16 residues. CDR1 and CDR2 from the germline V gene are KGHDR and SFDVKD. Here the CDR3 DNA reads TGTGCCACCAGTGACAACCCGCTAGCGGGAGGAGAGACCCAGTACTTC. Its protein is CATSDNPLAGGETQYF.

The chain joins TRBV5-4 to TRBJ1-1; D may be TRBD1 (6 bases). This CDR3 comprises 15 residues. The V gene lost 4 bases and the J gene lost 4 bases, with 17 bases spanning the gap. CDR1 and CDR2 from the germline V gene are SGHNT and YYREEE (reference sequence). The chain's CDR3 is CASSPGGAWGTEAFF. For the CDR3, the DNA is TGTGCCAGCAGCCCGGGGGGGGCTTGGGGCACTGAAGCTTTCTTT.

This clone was seen more than once but under ten times. This chain connects TRBV3-1 (or the pseudogene TRBV3-2) to TRBJ1-5; 12 bases are shared with TRBD1. V was pared by 0 bases and J by 2 bases, with 5 bases of the junction left unmatched. CDR3 size: 18 residues. The germline V gene has CDR1 LGHDT and CDR2 YNNKEL (reference sequence). The CDR3: CASSQDSGTGGRNQPQHF. The CDR3 region has the DNA TGTGCCAGCAGCCAAGATAGTGGGACAGGGGGCCGCAATCAGCCCCAGCATTTT.

The chain uses TRBV15 and TRBJ2-7; tentatively, D is TRBD1 (5 bases). The germline V gene encodes CDR1 LNHNV and CDR2 YYDKDF (reference sequence). This CDR3 has 13 residues. Trimming left V 8 bases short and J 4 bases short, with 15 bases between. CDR3 protein: CATRPSDRYEQYV. DNA of the CDR3: TGTGCCACCCGCCCCAGCGACAGATACGAGCAGTACGTC.

This chain links TRBV2 with TRBJ2-3; TRBD2 matches at 10 bases. Losses at the gene ends were 6 bases for V and 2 bases for J; bases not matched to a gene: 5. Germline assignment: CDR1 SNHLY and CDR2 FYNNEI. CDR3 length: 15 residues. In DNA, the CDR3 is TGTGCCAGCAGCACACTAGCGGGGAACACAGATACGCAGTATTTT. It encodes CASSTLAGNTDTQYF.